The clone carrying this T cell receptor (beta chain) was found many times. What it binds is unknown. The data are from a study of T cells in Graves' hyperthyroidism and ophthalmopathy. Overall study results and limits: Most thyroid clonotypes expanded above 0.001 were also detected in blood.

Orbital computed tomography and thyroid ultrasound, together with serum TRAb and thyroxine and clinical symptoms, were used for diagnoses. What was amplified from RNA transcripts were TCR beta CDR3 regions. Initially, a first-round RT-PCR of the TCR CDR3 employed the HTBI primer set. TCRdb redid the calling of the multiplex PCR reads with MiXCR, one entry per CDR3 protein. This sample has about 500,000 distinct CDR3 sequences, with around 15% found just once. The CDR3 has 17 amino acids. Trimming cost V 1 base and J 3 bases; bases outside gene matches: 10. The germline V gene encodes CDR1 LGHNA and CDR2 YNFKEQ.

The rearrangement links TRBV4-2 to TRBJ2-7, with 9 bases aligning to TRBD2. The receptor was isolated from a woman aged 30 to 39 with Graves' ophthalmopathy. Sample: blood. This CDR3 is CASSQASVIAGDYEQYF. In DNA form, the CDR3 reads TGTGCCAGCAGCCAAGCTTCGGTAATAGCGGGGGACTACGAGCAGTACTTC.